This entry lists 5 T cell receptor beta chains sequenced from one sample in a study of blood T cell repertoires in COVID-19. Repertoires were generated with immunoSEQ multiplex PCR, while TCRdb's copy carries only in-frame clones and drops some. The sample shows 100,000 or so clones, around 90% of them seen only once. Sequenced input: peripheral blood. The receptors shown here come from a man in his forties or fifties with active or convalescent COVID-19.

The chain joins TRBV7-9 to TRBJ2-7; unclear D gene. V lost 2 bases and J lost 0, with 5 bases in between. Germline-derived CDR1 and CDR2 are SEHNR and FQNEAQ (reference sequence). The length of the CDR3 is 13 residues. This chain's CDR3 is CASSLQASYEQYV. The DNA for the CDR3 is TGTGCCAGCAGCTTACAGGCCTCCTACGAGCAGTACGTC.

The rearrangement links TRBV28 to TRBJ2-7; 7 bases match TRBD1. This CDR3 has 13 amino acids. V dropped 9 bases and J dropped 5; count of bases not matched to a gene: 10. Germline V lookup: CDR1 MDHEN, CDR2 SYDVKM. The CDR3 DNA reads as TGTGCCAGTCCGGCAGGGGGAAGGGACGAGCAGTACGTC. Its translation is CASPAGGRDEQYV.

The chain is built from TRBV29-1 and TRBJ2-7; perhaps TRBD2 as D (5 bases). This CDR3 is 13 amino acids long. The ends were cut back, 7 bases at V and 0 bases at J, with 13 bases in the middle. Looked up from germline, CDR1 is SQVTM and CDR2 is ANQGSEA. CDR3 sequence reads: CSALLGSSYEQYF. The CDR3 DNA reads TGCAGCGCCCTACTGGGGAGCTCCTACGAGCAGTACTTC.

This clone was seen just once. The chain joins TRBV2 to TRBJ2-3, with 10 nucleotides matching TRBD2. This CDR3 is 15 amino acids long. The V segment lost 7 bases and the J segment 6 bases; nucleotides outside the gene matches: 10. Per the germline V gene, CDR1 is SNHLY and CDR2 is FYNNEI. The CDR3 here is CASITSGGGGDTQYF. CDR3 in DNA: TGTGCCAGCATTACGAGCGGGGGGGGAGGTGATACGCAGTATTTT.

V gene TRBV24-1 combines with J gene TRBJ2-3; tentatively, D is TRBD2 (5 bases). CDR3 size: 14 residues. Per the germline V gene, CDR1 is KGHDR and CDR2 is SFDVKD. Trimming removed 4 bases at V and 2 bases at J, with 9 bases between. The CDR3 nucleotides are TGTGCCACCAGTGAAACGGGGATCACAGATACGCAGTATTTT. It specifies CATSETGITDTQYF.